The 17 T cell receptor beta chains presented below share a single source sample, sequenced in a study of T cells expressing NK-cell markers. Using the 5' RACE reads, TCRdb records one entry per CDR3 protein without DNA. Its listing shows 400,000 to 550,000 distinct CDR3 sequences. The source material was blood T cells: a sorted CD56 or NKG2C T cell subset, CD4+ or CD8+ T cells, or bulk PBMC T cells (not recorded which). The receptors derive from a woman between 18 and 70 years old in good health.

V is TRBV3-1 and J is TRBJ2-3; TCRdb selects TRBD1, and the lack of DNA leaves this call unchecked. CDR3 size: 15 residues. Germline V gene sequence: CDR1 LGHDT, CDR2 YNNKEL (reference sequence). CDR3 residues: CASSRGQRSTDTQYF.

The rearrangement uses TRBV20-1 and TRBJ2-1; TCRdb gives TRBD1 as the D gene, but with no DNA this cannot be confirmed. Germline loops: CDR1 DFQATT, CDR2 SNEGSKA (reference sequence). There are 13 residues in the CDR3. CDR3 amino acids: CSAWGGDYNEQFF.

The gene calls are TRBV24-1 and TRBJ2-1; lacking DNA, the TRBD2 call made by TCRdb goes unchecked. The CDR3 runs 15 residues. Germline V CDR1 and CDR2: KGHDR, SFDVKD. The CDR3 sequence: CATSDSQTRGDEQFF.

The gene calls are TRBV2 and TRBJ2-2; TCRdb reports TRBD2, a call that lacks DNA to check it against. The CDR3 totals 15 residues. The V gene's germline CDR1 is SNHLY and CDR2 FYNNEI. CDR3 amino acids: CASRGRVSATGELFF.

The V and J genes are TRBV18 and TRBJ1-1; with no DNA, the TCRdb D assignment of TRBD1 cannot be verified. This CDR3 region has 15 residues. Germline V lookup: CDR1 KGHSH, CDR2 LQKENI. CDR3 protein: CASSPIDRANTEAFF.

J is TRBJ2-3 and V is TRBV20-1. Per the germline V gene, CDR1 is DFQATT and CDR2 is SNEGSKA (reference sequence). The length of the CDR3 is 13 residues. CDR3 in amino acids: CSARDQSTDTQYF.

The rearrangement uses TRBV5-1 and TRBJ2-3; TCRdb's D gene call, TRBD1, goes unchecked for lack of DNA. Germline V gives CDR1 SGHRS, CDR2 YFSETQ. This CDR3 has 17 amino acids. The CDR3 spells CASSLGDSGTSTDTQYF. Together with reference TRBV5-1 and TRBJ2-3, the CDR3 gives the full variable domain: KAGVTQTPRYLIKTRGQQVTLSCSPISGHRSVSWYQQTPGQGLQFLFEYFSETQRNKGNFPGRFSGRQFSNSRSEMNVSTLELGDSALYLCASSLGDSGTSTDTQYFGPGTRLTVL.

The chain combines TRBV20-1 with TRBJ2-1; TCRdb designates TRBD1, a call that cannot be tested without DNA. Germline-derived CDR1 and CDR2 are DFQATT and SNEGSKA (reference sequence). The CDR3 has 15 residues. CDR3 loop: CSARGRGRTSSEQFF.

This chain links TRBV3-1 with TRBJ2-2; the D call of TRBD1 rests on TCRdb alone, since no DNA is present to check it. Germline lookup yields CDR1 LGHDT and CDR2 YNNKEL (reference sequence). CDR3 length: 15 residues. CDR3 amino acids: CASSQDVGVTGELFF.

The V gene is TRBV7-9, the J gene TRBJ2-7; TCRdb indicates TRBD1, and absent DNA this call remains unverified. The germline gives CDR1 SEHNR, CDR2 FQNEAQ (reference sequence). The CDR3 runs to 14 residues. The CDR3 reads CASTGTKGIGEQYF.

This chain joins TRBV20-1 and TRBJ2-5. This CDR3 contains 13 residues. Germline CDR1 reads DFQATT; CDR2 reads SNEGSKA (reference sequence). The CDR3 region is CSARWDNLETQYF.

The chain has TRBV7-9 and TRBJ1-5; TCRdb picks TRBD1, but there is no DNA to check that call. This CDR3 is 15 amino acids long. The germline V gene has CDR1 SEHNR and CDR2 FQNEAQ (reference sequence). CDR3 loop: CASSLAGGGPQPQHF.

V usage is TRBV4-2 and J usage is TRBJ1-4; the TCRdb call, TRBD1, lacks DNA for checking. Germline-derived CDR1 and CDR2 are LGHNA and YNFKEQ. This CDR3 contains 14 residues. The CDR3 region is CASSRTGSDEKLFF.

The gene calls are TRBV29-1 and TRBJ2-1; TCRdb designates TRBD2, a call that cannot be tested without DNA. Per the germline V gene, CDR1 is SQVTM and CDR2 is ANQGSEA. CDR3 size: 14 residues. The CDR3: CSVDGLAGVNEQFF.

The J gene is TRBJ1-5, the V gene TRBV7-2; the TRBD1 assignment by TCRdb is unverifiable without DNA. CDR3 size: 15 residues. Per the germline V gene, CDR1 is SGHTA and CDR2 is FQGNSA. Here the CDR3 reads CASSLDSGLNQPQHF.

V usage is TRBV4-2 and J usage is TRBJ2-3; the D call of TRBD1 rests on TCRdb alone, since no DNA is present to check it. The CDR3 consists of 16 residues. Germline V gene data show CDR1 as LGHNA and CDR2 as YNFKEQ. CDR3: CASSPPQGEGPDTQYF.

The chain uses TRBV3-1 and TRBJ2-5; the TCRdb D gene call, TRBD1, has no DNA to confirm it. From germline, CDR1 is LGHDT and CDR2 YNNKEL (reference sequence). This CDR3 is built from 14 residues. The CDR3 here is CASSRRQGKETQYF.